This TCR beta chain was obtained from a study of T cell responses to AZD1222 COVID-19 vaccine. Germline CDR1 and CDR2: MGHDK and SYGVNS. Trimming shortened V by 1 base and J by 2 bases, and 6 bases separated the two germline ends. CDR3 length: 14 amino acids. Sequencing used immunoSEQ multiplex PCR; TCRdb keeps in-frame clones, though not all of them. In the table there are around 95,000 clones, 88% of which are singletons. Source: peripheral blood, taken on day 0 of AZD1222 vaccination. V gene TRBV25-1 combines with J gene TRBJ1-5; D unclear. This sequence was found in an adult in good health. The DNA of the CDR3 is TGTGCCAGCAGTGAATGGGCGGGCAATCAGCCCCAGCATTTT. Protein sequence: CASSEWAGNQPQHF.